These 30 T cell receptor beta chains were sequenced from one sample in a study of blood T cell repertoires in COVID-19. Assay used: immunoSEQ multiplex PCR; TCRdb lists only in-frame clones, some missing. The sample contains 40,000 to 45,000 clones, about 90% of which appear only once. The sequencing input was peripheral blood. The receptors were gathered from a man aged 50-59 years with active COVID-19.

This chain joins TRBV5-4 and TRBJ1-1; 7 nucleotides align to TRBD1. V was clipped by 3 bases and J by 0 bases; unmatched bases: 8. The CDR3 loop spans 16 amino acids. The germline V gene has CDR1 SGHNT and CDR2 YYREEE (reference sequence). The CDR3 loop reads CASSSAKTGLNTEAFF. The DNA for the CDR3 is TGTGCCAGCAGCTCCGCTAAGACAGGGTTGAACACTGAAGCTTTCTTT.

The count of this clone is one. The chain is built from TRBV2 and TRBJ1-2; D is unclear. Germline CDR1 and CDR2: SNHLY and FYNNEI. Trimming took off 6 bases at V and 2 bases at J, with 7 bases between the two ends. This CDR3 region has 12 residues. The CDR3 coding sequence is TGTGCCAGCAGCGGTATAAACTATGGCTACACCTTC. Translation: CASSGINYGYTF.

J is TRBJ2-5 and V is TRBV7-9, with 11 bases that match TRBD1. Germline CDR1 and CDR2: SEHNR and FQNEAQ (reference sequence). This CDR3 region has 16 residues. J lost 4 bases, V lost 8 bases, and 12 bases had no gene match. Here the CDR3 DNA reads TGTGCCAGCTCTGTAGGGCCCGGGACAGGGGGAGAGACCCAGTACTTC. This encodes CASSVGPGTGGETQYF.

Only one count was recorded for this clone. This chain uses TRBV5-6 with TRBJ1-2; 9 bases fit TRBD1. Germline loops: CDR1 SGHDT, CDR2 YYEEEE. V shed 0 bases, J shed 8 bases, and the junction held 8 bases outside the gene matches. The CDR3 is 15 amino acids. The CDR3 DNA follows: TGTGCCAGCAGCTTGGCCGGGACAGGGTTACGCGGCTACACCTTC. Amino acids: CASSLAGTGLRGYTF. The entire variable domain, with the rest obtained from reference TRBV5-6 and TRBJ1-2, is as follows: DAGVTQSPTHLIKTRGQQVTLRCSPKSGHDTVSWYQQALGQGPQFIFQYYEEEERQRGNFPDRFSGHQFPNYSSELNVNALLLGDSALYLCASSLAGTGLRGYTFGSGTRLTVV.

The chain employs TRBV5-1 and TRBJ1-2; D gene ambiguous. Germline-derived CDR1 and CDR2 are SGHRS and YFSETQ. The CDR3 runs 13 residues. The V end was cut by 5 bases, the J end by 5 bases, with 13 bases between. The CDR3 loop reads CASSFSNDYGYTF. The CDR3 coding sequence is TGCGCCAGCAGTTTTAGCAACGATTATGGCTACACCTTC.

The genes are TRBV9 and TRBJ1-6, with D possibly being TRBD1 (6 bases). The CDR3 covers 16 residues. Germline CDR1 reads SGDLS; CDR2 reads YYNGEE. V lost 1 base to trimming and J lost 9 bases, with 17 bases between them. The CDR3 loop reads CASSVSGEEAGSPLHF. The CDR3 coding sequence is TGTGCCAGCAGCGTATCAGGGGAAGAAGCCGGTTCACCCCTCCACTTT. Looking up the rest from reference TRBV9 and TRBJ1-6 gives the full variable domain: DSGVTQTPKHLITATGQRVTLRCSPRSGDLSVYWYQQSLDQGLQFLIQYYNGEERAKGNILERFSAQQFPDLHSELNLSSLELGDSALYFCASSVSGEEAGSPLHFGNGTRLTVT.

This clone appeared once. This rearrangement joins TRBV28 to TRBJ1-5; D is possibly TRBD1 (5 bases). The ends were cut back, 8 bases at V and 0 bases at J, with 14 bases in the middle. Per germline, CDR1 MDHEN and CDR2 SYDVKM. The CDR3 runs to 15 residues. CDR3 in amino acids: CASAPGGPSNQPQHF. The CDR3 DNA follows: TGTGCCAGCGCCCCCGGGGGACCTAGCAATCAGCCCCAGCATTTT.

V gene TRBV30 combines with J gene TRBJ2-7, with D possibly being TRBD2 (5 bases). Germline V gene lookup returns CDR1 GTSNPN and CDR2 SVGIG (reference sequence). The CDR3 sequence is 13 residues long. V dropped 4 bases and J dropped 9 bases, with 19 bases sitting between them. DNA for the CDR3: TGTGCCTGGATGAAAGAGTGGACTTTCGCGCAGTACTTC. Encoded protein: CAWMKEWTFAQYF.

V is TRBV15 and J is TRBJ2-1; 7 positions match TRBD1. CDR3 length equals 16 residues. Germline-derived CDR1 and CDR2 are LNHNV and YYDKDF (reference sequence). Trimming took 5 bases from V and 6 from J; bases not matched to a gene: 13. CDR3: CATSFSRQGLFNEQFF. The CDR3 DNA reads as TGTGCCACCAGCTTTTCCCGACAGGGTCTTTTCAATGAGCAGTTCTTC.

The J gene is TRBJ2-2, the V gene TRBV28; D perhaps matches TRBD2 (8 bases). Trimming left V 6 bases short and J 7 bases short, with 24 bases between. The germline CDR1 and CDR2 sequences are MDHEN and SYDVKM. This CDR3 comprises 17 residues. This chain's CDR3 is CASSPGGQQGMGGELFF. In DNA form, the CDR3 reads TGTGCCAGCAGCCCGGGGGGGCAACAGGGGATGGGCGGGGAGCTGTTTTTT.

V usage is TRBV11-3 and J usage is TRBJ2-3; TRBD1 agrees at 8 bases. V lost 6 bases, J lost 1 base, and 12 bases stayed unmatched. The CDR3 has 17 amino acids. Germline loops: CDR1 SGHNT, CDR2 YENEEA. In DNA form, the CDR3 reads TGTGCCAGCAGTCCCGGGACAGGTCCGGGGCGCACAGATACGCAGTATTTT. Protein product: CASSPGTGPGRTDTQYF.

This clone was observed a single time. CDR3 DNA sequence: TGTGCCAGCAGCAGGGGACTCGGGGCATCGGGTGAGCAGTTCTTC. Protein sequence: CASSRGLGASGEQFF. The V and J genes are TRBV11-2 and TRBJ2-1, with D possibly being TRBD2 (6 bases). The germline gives CDR1 SGHAT, CDR2 FQNNGV. V lost 5 bases, J lost 9 bases, and 20 bases lay in between. The CDR3 is made up of 15 amino acids.

This chain links TRBV3-1 (or the pseudogene TRBV3-2) with TRBJ2-7; TRBD1 matches at 8 bases. The germline V gene has CDR1 LGHDT and CDR2 YNNKEL (reference sequence). The V and J ends lost 4 bases and 5 bases, in that order; junction bases with no gene match: 7. This CDR3 contains 14 residues. DNA of the CDR3: TGTGCCAGCAGCCTCGCGGACAGGGCCAACGAGCAGTACTTC. Residues: CASSLADRANEQYF.

The rearrangement joins TRBV27 to TRBJ2-1; possible D gene TRBD2, 5 bases. This CDR3 region has 17 residues. V was trimmed by 5 bases and J by 5 bases, leaving 22 bases between them. Germline assignment: CDR1 MNHEY and CDR2 SMNVEV (reference sequence). The CDR3 nucleotides read TGTGCCAGCAGTCCCTTAGCGTTTAGTAAAGGGAACAATGAGCAGTTCTTC. It is translated as CASSPLAFSKGNNEQFF.

The chain combines TRBV23-1 with TRBJ1-1; 7 nucleotides agree with TRBD1. TRBV23-1 is known as an ORF, though its function is uncertain. V gave up 9 bases and J gave up 0 bases; unmatched junction bases: 4. The CDR3 is 13 residues long. CDR3 coding DNA: TGCGCCAGAGGGGACAGCTTGAACACTGAAGCTTTCTTT. Translation: CARGDSLNTEAFF.

The rearrangement joins TRBV12-3 or TRBV12-4 to TRBJ1-2; D not certain. This CDR3 has 13 residues. Trimming left V 3 bases short and J 7 bases short, with 12 bases between. The CDR3, as DNA: TGTGCCAGCAGTTTGGCTGTTTTTCTTGGCTACACCTTC. This gives the protein CASSLAVFLGYTF.

This clone occurred once. The rearrangement uses TRBV20-1 and TRBJ2-7; perhaps TRBD2 as D (6 bases). V was pared by 3 bases and J by 7 bases, with 19 bases between. Germline-derived CDR1 and CDR2 are DFQATT and SNEGSKA (reference sequence). The CDR3 is made up of 14 amino acids. The CDR3 reads CSASLPGLPGEQYF. For the CDR3, the DNA is TGCAGTGCTAGTCTACCGGGACTGCCGGGGGAGCAGTACTTC.

The J gene is TRBJ2-7, the V gene TRBV5-4; TRBD2 might be the D (5 bases). Trimming stripped 4 bases from V and 0 bases from J, with 11 bases between. The germline V gene encodes CDR1 SGHNT and CDR2 YYREEE (reference sequence). This CDR3 contains 14 residues. CDR3 nucleotide sequence: TGTGCCAGCAGCGTATACCGGGACTCCTACGAGCAGTACTTC. The encoded protein is CASSVYRDSYEQYF.

CDR3: CATSDWGGVRETQYF. The CDR3 DNA is TGTGCCACCAGTGATTGGGGCGGGGTGCGGGAGACCCAGTACTTC. The gene calls are TRBV24-1 and TRBJ2-5; possibly TRBD2 for D (6 bases). CDR1 KGHDR and CDR2 SFDVKD come from the germline V gene. The CDR3 consists of 15 residues. Trimming removed 2 bases from V and 5 bases from J, with 14 bases in between.

V gene TRBV19 combines with J gene TRBJ2-7, with D possibly matching TRBD2 (5 bases). Looked up from germline, CDR1 is LNHDA and CDR2 is SQIVND (reference sequence). The CDR3 sequence is 14 residues long. V was clipped by 2 bases and J by 0 bases, with 8 bases between them. CDR3 DNA: TGTGCCAGTAGTATAACCCGGGACTCCTACGAGCAGTACTTC. Residues: CASSITRDSYEQYF.

This clone was observed once. The rearrangement uses TRBV3-1 (or the pseudogene TRBV3-2) and TRBJ2-3, with 7 bases lining up with TRBD2. Germline CDR1 is LGHDT and CDR2 is YNNKEL (reference sequence). This CDR3 region has 21 residues. The ends lost 3 bases at V and 6 bases at J; junction bases unmatched: 27. The CDR3 protein is CASSQVSNNPGRAGARDTQYF. CDR3 DNA: TGTGCCAGCAGCCAGGTTTCGAACAACCCAGGAAGGGCGGGAGCGAGGGATACGCAGTATTTT.

The chain joins TRBV6-5 to TRBJ2-3, with D possibly being TRBD1 (5 bases). The CDR3 is 15 amino acids. Per the germline V gene, CDR1 is MNHEY and CDR2 is SVGAGI. The V gene lost 6 bases and the J gene lost 0 bases, with 13 bases spanning the gap. In DNA, the CDR3 is TGTGCCAGCAGCCGGACACAGGAAAGCACAGATACGCAGTATTTT. It translates to CASSRTQESTDTQYF.

This chain links TRBV5-1 with TRBJ2-5; TRBD1 matches 12 bases. This CDR3 spans 16 amino acids. Germline CDR1 SGHRS, CDR2 YFSETQ. Trimming at V came to 4 bases and at J to 5 bases, leaving 9 bases not matched to a gene. This CDR3 reads CASSTTGTGGGETQYF. The CDR3 DNA reads as TGCGCCAGCAGCACTACCGGGACAGGGGGCGGTGAGACCCAGTACTTC.

V and J are TRBV19 and TRBJ1-3, with D hard to call. Germline CDR1 reads LNHDA; CDR2 reads SQIVND (reference sequence). V lost 6 bases and J lost 0, with 24 bases in between. The CDR3 consists of 19 residues. CDR3 DNA sequence: TGTGCCAGTAGGTACCGGGAGGCAAAGGGCCGCAGCTCTGGAAACACCATATATTTT. It is translated as CASRYREAKGRSSGNTIYF.

This chain connects TRBV5-1 to TRBJ2-1; 10 nucleotides line up with TRBD2. CDR1 is SGHRS, CDR2 YFSETQ, per germline. J was trimmed by 3 bases and V by 3 bases; bases with no gene match: 12. This CDR3 has 18 residues. CDR3 sequence (DNA): TGCGCCAGCAGCTCTCGAGCGGGAGGGCCCTCGTTCTACAATGAGCAGTTCTTC. It encodes CASSSRAGGPSFYNEQFF.

This clone was observed once. The CDR3 DNA reads as TGTGCCTGGAGTGGCCTGGGGGGGAGGGCCAGTACGCAGTATTTT. Its protein is CAWSGLGGRASTQYF. The chain is built from TRBV30 and TRBJ2-3; 7 bases match TRBD2. From germline, CDR1 is GTSNPN and CDR2 SVGIG (reference sequence). Unmatched junction bases numbered 12, after V lost 1 base and J lost 8 bases. The CDR3 spans 15 residues.

V is TRBV28 and J is TRBJ2-2; a weak D match, TRBD2 (5 bases). V lost 7 bases and J 3 bases, leaving 18 bases between the germline ends. The germline gives CDR1 MDHEN, CDR2 SYDVKM. The CDR3 has 16 amino acids. The CDR3 region is CASTPSTSGDTGELFF. In nucleotides, the CDR3 is TGTGCCAGCACCCCCTCCACCAGCGGTGACACCGGGGAGCTGTTTTTT.

The J gene is TRBJ2-3, the V gene TRBV2; D not certain. The CDR3 totals 13 residues. Between the trimmed V and J ends, which lost 4 bases and 5 bases, there was a span of 10 bases. Germline CDR1 SNHLY, CDR2 FYNNEI. CDR3 in DNA: TGTGCCAGCAGTGCCCCCCCGGGAGATACGCAGTATTTT. Residues: CASSAPPGDTQYF.

The chain uses TRBV4-1 and TRBJ1-5; the D is unclear. The V and J ends lost 1 base and 4 bases respectively, with 8 bases between them. Per the germline V gene, CDR1 is MGHRA and CDR2 is YSYEKL. This CDR3 spans 14 amino acids. Here the CDR3 reads CASSQVTPNQPQHF. CDR3 in DNA: TGCGCCAGCAGCCAAGTTACACCAAATCAGCCCCAGCATTTT.

Written as DNA, the CDR3 is TGTGCCAGCAGTTTTCCCCTTAGAGGGCAGTTCTTC. Translating it yields CASSFPLRGQFF. J is TRBJ2-1 and V is TRBV28; no definite D call. CDR1 is MDHEN and CDR2 is SYDVKM in the germline V gene. This CDR3 comprises 12 residues. V was trimmed by 3 bases and J by 12 bases, leaving 12 bases between them.